The 23 T cell receptor beta chains listed next were all sequenced from one sample in a study of vaccination effects on CD4 cells after COVID-19. Viral peptide pools were used in the ViraFEST assay to expand antigen-specific CD4+ T cells, and sequencing came afterward. Researchers isolated CD4+ T cells once about 11 days of culture had elapsed. Each vaccine recipient was nucleocapsid antibody negative and had no prior SARS-CoV-2 infection. Here immunoSEQ multiplex PCR was the method, and the copy in TCRdb shows in-frame clones only, minus some. The sample carries around 25,000 clones, around three quarters recorded once. Their specific antigens are unknown. This specimen consisted of CD4+ T cells from PBMCs cultured with SARS-CoV-2 spike peptides, obtained before COVID-19 vaccination. These receptors were obtained from a human donor who received a COVID-19 vaccine.

In nucleotides, the CDR3 is TGTGCCAGCAGCCCCTTATGGGACAGGGGGACCCAGCATTTT. Translating gives CASSPLWDRGTQHF. The J gene is TRBJ1-5, the V gene TRBV5-5; 11 bases map to TRBD1. This CDR3 region has 14 residues. V dropped 4 bases and J dropped 11; count of bases not matched to a gene: 8. Germline CDR1 and CDR2: SGHKS and YYEKEE (reference sequence).

The chain carries TRBV6-4 and TRBJ2-3; D not certain. Trimming removed 6 bases from V and 2 bases from J, with 9 bases in between. Germline V gives CDR1 MRHNA, CDR2 SNTAGT. This CDR3 is 13 amino acids long. In DNA, the CDR3 is TGTGCCAGCAGCGAAAGCCACACAGATACGCAGTATTTT. Translated, it gives CASSESHTDTQYF.

This chain joins TRBV3-1 (or the pseudogene TRBV3-2) and TRBJ2-5; 10 bases agree with TRBD2. This CDR3 contains 15 residues. Germline lookup yields CDR1 LGHDT and CDR2 YNNKEL (reference sequence). V trimming: 5 bases; J trimming: 3 bases; junction bases outside the gene matches: 6. This CDR3 reads CASSEAGGPKETQYF. The CDR3 DNA is TGTGCCAGCAGCGAAGCGGGAGGGCCGAAAGAGACCCAGTACTTC.

This chain connects TRBV4-1 to TRBJ2-1, with 7 bases matching TRBD1. This CDR3 comprises 14 residues. J lost 2 bases, V lost 4 bases, and 2 bases had no gene match. Germline CDR1 and CDR2: MGHRA and YSYEKL. The CDR3 DNA sequence: TGCGCCAGCAGCCTCGGGACAGCCTACAATGAGCAGTTCTTC. This translates into CASSLGTAYNEQFF.

The chain combines TRBV5-1 with TRBJ1-1; TRBD1 might be the D (6 bases). The germline V gene has CDR1 SGHRS and CDR2 YFSETQ. There are 16 residues in the CDR3. The V gene lost 1 base and the J gene lost 2 bases, with 15 bases spanning the gap. CDR3 protein: CASSLSPGQPNTEAFF. CDR3 coding DNA: TGCGCCAGCAGCTTGAGCCCAGGACAGCCAAACACTGAAGCTTTCTTT.

This chain uses TRBV19 with TRBJ1-1; TRBD1 might be the D (5 bases). This CDR3 region has 14 residues. The germline V gene has CDR1 LNHDA and CDR2 SQIVND (reference sequence). V lost 4 bases to trimming and J lost 10 bases, with 19 bases between them. This CDR3 is CASSTDLAGGVAFF. Written as DNA, the CDR3 is TGTGCCAGTAGTACGGACCTTGCTGGGGGTGTAGCTTTCTTT.

This clone occurred once. The CDR3 DNA sequence: TGTGCCAGCAGTGATACAGGTTATGGCTACACCTTC. Its translation: CASSDTGYGYTF. The chain is built from TRBV6-1 and TRBJ1-2; TRBD1 is a possible D gene (5 bases). CDR3 size: 12 residues. The V end lost 3 bases, the J end lost 5 bases, and 7 bases lay between the germline ends. Germline-derived CDR1 and CDR2 are MNHNS and SASEGT.

The chain is built from TRBV5-1 and TRBJ2-2; 10 nucleotides align to TRBD2. Trimming at V came to 3 bases and at J to 5 bases, leaving 13 bases not matched to a gene. The CDR3 spans 18 residues. Germline V gene data show CDR1 as SGHRS and CDR2 as YFSETQ. For the CDR3, the DNA is TGCGCCAGCAGCTCGGGACGGGGGCTAGCGGGAGCTACCGGGGAGCTGTTTTTT. This gives the protein CASSSGRGLAGATGELFF.

CDR3 in amino acids: CASSLTGGVITGELFF. Here the CDR3 DNA reads TGTGCCAGCAGTTTAACGGGGGGAGTTATCACCGGGGAGCTGTTTTTT. This chain connects TRBV27 to TRBJ2-2; 7 bases are a match to TRBD2. V was clipped by 2 bases and J by 4 bases; unmatched bases: 7. The germline gives CDR1 MNHEY, CDR2 SMNVEV (reference sequence). The CDR3 totals 16 residues.

The J gene is TRBJ2-1, the V gene TRBV19; weak D call: TRBD1 (6 bases). Germline V gene sequence: CDR1 LNHDA, CDR2 SQIVND (reference sequence). There are 15 residues in the CDR3. Between the trimmed V and J ends, which lost 3 bases and 9 bases, there was a span of 18 bases. The CDR3 region has the DNA TGTGCCAGTAGTATTAGGGCTCAGGGGTACGGTGAGCAGTTCTTC. Protein product: CASSIRAQGYGEQFF.

This clone was seen a few times. J is TRBJ1-1 and V is TRBV7-6; no clear D gene. Germline loops: CDR1 SGHVS, CDR2 FNYEAQ. The CDR3 has 12 residues. V gave up 5 bases and J gave up 3 bases, with 7 bases separating them. The CDR3 DNA reads as TGTGCCAGCAGCCTCCGGGACACTGAAGCTTTCTTT. It specifies CASSLRDTEAFF.

This clone came up a few times. The chain couples TRBV13 to TRBJ1-1, with D tentatively TRBD1 (6 bases). This CDR3 spans 14 amino acids. The germline CDR1 and CDR2 sequences are PRHDT and FYEKMQ (reference sequence). Between the trimmed V and J ends, which lost 2 bases and 0 bases, there was a span of 7 bases. CDR3 sequence reads: CASSLRQVNTEAFF. The CDR3 nucleotides are TGTGCCAGCAGCTTAAGACAGGTGAACACTGAAGCTTTCTTT.

This sequence joins TRBV4-2 and TRBJ2-4; D call uncertain. The V gene lost 0 bases and the J gene lost 0 bases, with 12 bases spanning the gap. This CDR3 has 17 amino acids. CDR1 is LGHNA, CDR2 YNFKEQ, per germline. The CDR3: CASSQEVQRLAKNIQYF. For the CDR3, the DNA is TGTGCCAGCAGCCAAGAGGTCCAGCGATTAGCCAAAAACATTCAGTACTTC.

The table lists this clone with a count of one. V usage is TRBV6-5 and J usage is TRBJ1-2; D may be TRBD1 (5 bases). The ends were cut back, 5 bases at V and 3 bases at J, with 10 bases in the middle. Germline-derived CDR1 and CDR2 are MNHEY and SVGAGI. This CDR3 contains 13 residues. The CDR3 is CASSRQLDYGYTF. In DNA, the CDR3 is TGTGCCAGCAGTCGACAGTTGGACTATGGCTACACCTTC.

The genes are TRBV6-5 and TRBJ2-7; 8 bases are a match to TRBD2. The germline V gene has CDR1 MNHEY and CDR2 SVGAGI. Germline trimming cut 6 bases from V and 0 bases from J; bases unmatched to any gene: 7. This CDR3 comprises 15 residues. The CDR3 loop reads CASSLAGGASYEQYF. In DNA, the CDR3 is TGTGCCAGCAGCCTTGCGGGGGGCGCCTCCTACGAGCAGTACTTC.

This sequence joins TRBV9 and TRBJ2-1, with TRBD1 as a possible D gene (5 bases). Germline CDR1 SGDLS, CDR2 YYNGEE. The CDR3 contains 14 residues. Trimming removed 0 bases at V and 8 bases at J, with 12 bases between. The CDR3 DNA reads TGTGCCAGCAGCGTAGGGACGATAGGGGATGAGCAGTTCTTC. Translation gives CASSVGTIGDEQFF.

This chain joins TRBV25-1 and TRBJ2-3; 14 bases align to TRBD2. Germline V gene lookup returns CDR1 MGHDK and CDR2 SYGVNS. V lost 6 bases and J lost 1; bases outside the gene matches: 9. This CDR3 comprises 18 residues. DNA for the CDR3: TGTGCCAGCAGGGCCGGGACTAGCGGGAGAAGTGGCACAGATACGCAGTATTTT. It is translated as CASRAGTSGRSGTDTQYF. Combining the CDR3 with reference TRBV25-1 and TRBJ2-3 gives the whole variable domain EADIYQTPRYLVIGTGKKITLECSQTMGHDKMYWYQQDPGMELHLIHYSYGVNSTEKGDLSSESTVSRIRTEHFPLTLESARPSHTSQYLCASRAGTSGRSGTDTQYFGPGTRLTVL.

This sequence joins TRBV2 and TRBJ1-5, with 8 bases identical to TRBD1. The CDR3 runs 13 residues. With V trimmed by 5 bases and J by 6 bases, 3 bases remained unmatched. The germline gives CDR1 SNHLY, CDR2 FYNNEI. CDR3 residues: CASSFQGAQPQHF. The CDR3 DNA sequence: TGTGCCAGCAGTTTTCAGGGGGCTCAGCCCCAGCATTTT.

The genes are TRBV19 and TRBJ2-2, with 9 nucleotides matching TRBD2. The J segment lost 5 bases and the V segment lost 7 bases, leaving 2 bases of the junction unmatched. Germline V gene data show CDR1 as LNHDA and CDR2 as SQIVND (reference sequence). The CDR3 sequence is 13 residues long. In DNA, the CDR3 is TGTGCCAGTATGCGGGAGGGGACCGGGGAGCTGTTTTTT. Its protein is CASMREGTGELFF.

This clone was observed a single time. An end of the junction differs from the germline gene, which may be a read error. The chain is built from TRBV7-8 and TRBJ2-6; D tentatively fits TRBD1 or TRBD2 (5 bases each). This CDR3 is 18 amino acids long. Germline V CDR1 and CDR2: SGHVS, FQNEAQ. The CDR3 nucleotides read TGTGCCAGCAGCTTAGCGATGGGACGGGGCTCTAGGGCCAACGTCCTGACTTTC. Its translation is CASSLAMGRGSRANVLTF.

The chain couples TRBV6-5 to TRBJ2-5; no definite D call. The V and J ends lost 4 bases and 1 base respectively, with 10 bases between them. The CDR3 is 14 residues long. Germline CDR1 reads MNHEY; CDR2 reads SVGAGI. The CDR3 DNA is TGTGCCAGCAGTTCCCGGCGTACCCAAGAGACCCAGTACTTC. It specifies CASSSRRTQETQYF.

The V gene is TRBV29-1, the J gene TRBJ2-1; 8 bases are a match to TRBD2. Germline V gene data show CDR1 as SQVTM and CDR2 as ANQGSEA. The trim removed 3 bases at V and 6 bases at J, leaving 10 bases unmatched. This CDR3 region has 15 residues. CDR3 nucleotides: TGCAGCGTTGATATAGCGGGAAGACTGTCCAATGAGCAGTTCTTC. It codes for CSVDIAGRLSNEQFF.

This clone came up a few times. The chain couples TRBV10-2 to TRBJ2-1; weak D call: TRBD1 (5 bases). Germline CDR1 is WSHSY and CDR2 is SAAADI. This CDR3 has 14 amino acids. V lost 3 bases to trimming and J lost 3 bases, with 9 bases between them. The chain's CDR3 is CASSDWGVYNEQFF. The CDR3 coding sequence is TGCGCCAGCAGTGACTGGGGCGTCTACAATGAGCAGTTCTTC.